What follows describes a single T cell receptor (beta chain). Trimming removed 5 bases from V and 6 bases from J; junction bases left unmatched: 8. The CDR3 covers 14 residues. Germline CDR1 and CDR2: SGHNT and YENEEA. This specimen belongs to a study of blood T cell repertoires in COVID-19. In the original workflow: Estimated nucleated cell counts came from reference gene primer amplification. Generated by immunoSEQ multiplex PCR, the TCRdb table keeps only in-frame clones and is missing some. That table furnishes V, J and clone size, whereas the DNA furnished D and trimming. The sample holds 150,000 to 200,000 clones, about 80% seen once.

The TCR sequence derives from a woman aged 50 to 60 with active or convalescent COVID-19. What was sequenced was peripheral blood. V and J are TRBV11-3 and TRBJ1-2; 8 bases fit TRBD1. CDR3 in DNA: TGTGCCAGCAGCCACCCACAGGGGGGAAATGGCTACACCTTC. Amino acid sequence: CASSHPQGGNGYTF.